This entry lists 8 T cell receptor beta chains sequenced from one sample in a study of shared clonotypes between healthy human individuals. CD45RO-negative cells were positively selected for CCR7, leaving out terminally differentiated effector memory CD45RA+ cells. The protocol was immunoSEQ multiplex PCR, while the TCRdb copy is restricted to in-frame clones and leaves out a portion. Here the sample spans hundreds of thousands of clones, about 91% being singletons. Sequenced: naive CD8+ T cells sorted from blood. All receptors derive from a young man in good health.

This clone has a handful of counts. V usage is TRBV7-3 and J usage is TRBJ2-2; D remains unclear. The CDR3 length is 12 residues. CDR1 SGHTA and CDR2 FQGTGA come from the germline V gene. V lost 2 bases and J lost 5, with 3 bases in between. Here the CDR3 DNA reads TGTGCCAGCAGCTTAGGTACCGGGGAGCTGTTTTTT. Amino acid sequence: CASSLGTGELFF.

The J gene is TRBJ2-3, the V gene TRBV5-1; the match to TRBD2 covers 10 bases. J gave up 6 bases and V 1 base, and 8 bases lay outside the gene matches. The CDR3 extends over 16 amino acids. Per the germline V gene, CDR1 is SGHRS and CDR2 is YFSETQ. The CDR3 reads CASSLYLAGVVDTQYF. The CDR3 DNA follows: TGCGCCAGCAGCTTGTATCTAGCGGGAGTTGTTGATACGCAGTATTTT.

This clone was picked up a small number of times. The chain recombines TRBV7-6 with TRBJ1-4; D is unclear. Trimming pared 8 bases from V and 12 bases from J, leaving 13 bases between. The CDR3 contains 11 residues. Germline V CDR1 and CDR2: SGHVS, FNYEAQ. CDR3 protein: CASGGIGELFF. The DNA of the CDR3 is TGTGCCAGCGGTGGGATTGGGGAACTGTTTTTT.

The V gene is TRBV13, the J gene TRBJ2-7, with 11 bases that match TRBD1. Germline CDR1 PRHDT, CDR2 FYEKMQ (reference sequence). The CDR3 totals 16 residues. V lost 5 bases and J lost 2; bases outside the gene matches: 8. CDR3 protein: CASSISPGQGAYEQYF. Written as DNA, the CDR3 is TGTGCCAGCAGCATCTCCCCGGGACAGGGGGCCTACGAGCAGTACTTC.

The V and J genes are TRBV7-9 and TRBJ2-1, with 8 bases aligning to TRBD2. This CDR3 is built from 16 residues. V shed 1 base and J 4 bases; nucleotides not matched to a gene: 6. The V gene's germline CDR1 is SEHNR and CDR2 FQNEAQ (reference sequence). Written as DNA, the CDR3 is TGTGCCAGCAGCTTAGGGTTAGGCGGGAGGTACAATGAGCAGTTCTTC. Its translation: CASSLGLGGRYNEQFF.

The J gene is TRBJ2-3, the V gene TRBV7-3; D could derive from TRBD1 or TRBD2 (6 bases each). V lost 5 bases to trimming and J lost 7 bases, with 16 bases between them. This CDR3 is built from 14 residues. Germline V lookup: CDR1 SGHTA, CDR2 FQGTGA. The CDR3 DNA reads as TGTGCCAGCAGCCCCCAGGGGAGGTTACATACGCAGTATTTT. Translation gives CASSPQGRLHTQYF.

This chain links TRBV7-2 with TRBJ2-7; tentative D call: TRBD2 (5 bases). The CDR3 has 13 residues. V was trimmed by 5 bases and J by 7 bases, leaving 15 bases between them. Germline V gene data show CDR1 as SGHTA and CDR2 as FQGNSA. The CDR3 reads CASSPGDLGEQYF. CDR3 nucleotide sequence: TGTGCCAGCAGCCCCGGGGATCTGGGGGAGCAGTACTTC.

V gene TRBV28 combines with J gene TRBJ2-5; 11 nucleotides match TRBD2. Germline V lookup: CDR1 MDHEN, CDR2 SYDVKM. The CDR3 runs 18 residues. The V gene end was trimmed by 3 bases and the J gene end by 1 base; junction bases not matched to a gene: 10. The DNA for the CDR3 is TGTGCCAGCAGTTTCATAGCGGGAGGGCCATTGGCCCAAGAGACCCAGTACTTC. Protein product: CASSFIAGGPLAQETQYF.